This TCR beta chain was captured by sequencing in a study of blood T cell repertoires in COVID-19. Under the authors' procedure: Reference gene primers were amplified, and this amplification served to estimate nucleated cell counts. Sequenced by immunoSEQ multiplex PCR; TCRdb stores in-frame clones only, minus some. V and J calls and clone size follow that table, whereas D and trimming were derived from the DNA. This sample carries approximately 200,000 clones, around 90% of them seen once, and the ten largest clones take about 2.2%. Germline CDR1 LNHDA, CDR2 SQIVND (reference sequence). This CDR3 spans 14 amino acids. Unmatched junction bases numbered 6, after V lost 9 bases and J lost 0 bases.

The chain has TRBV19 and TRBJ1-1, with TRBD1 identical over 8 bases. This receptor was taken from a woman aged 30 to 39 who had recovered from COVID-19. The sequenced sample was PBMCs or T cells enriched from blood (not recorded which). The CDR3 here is CASDRGGMNTEAFF. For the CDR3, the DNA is TGTGCCAGCGACAGGGGAGGCATGAACACTGAAGCTTTCTTT. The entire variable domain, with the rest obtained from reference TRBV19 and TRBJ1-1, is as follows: DGGITQSPKYLFRKEGQNVTLSCEQNLNHDAMYWYRQDPGQGLRLIYYSQIVNDFQKGDIAEGYSVSREKKESFPLTVTSAQKNPTAFYLCASDRGGMNTEAFFGQGTRLTVV.